Reported below is one TCR beta chain. Its specificity is unknown. V lost 7 bases, J lost 4 bases, and 8 bases stayed unmatched. The CDR3 covers 14 residues. The RNA input was roughly 0.45 to 1 ug, and it was reverse transcribed with random hexamers. Via MiXCR, TCRdb re-called the immunoSEQ multiplex PCR reads, giving one row per CDR3 protein. The sample shows 250,000 to 300,000 distinct CDR3 sequences, around nine tenths of them seen only once. This specimen comes from a study of CD8 T cells in Susac syndrome. The study's findings and limits: The study's TCR sequencing and HLA analysis covered a relatively small number of individuals, and the study acknowledged this.

CD8+ and CD4+ T cells taken from blood had their TCR beta sequenced. The sample consisted of CD8+ T cells from PBMCs. The source is a human donor with multiple sclerosis. The V and J genes are TRBV12-3 or TRBV12-4 and TRBJ2-5; TRBD2 matches 8 bases. The CDR3 protein is CASTLRGLGETQYF. The CDR3 DNA reads as TGTGCCAGCACCCTAAGGGGACTAGGAGAGACCCAGTACTTC.